This is a list of T cell receptor beta chains from one sample in a study of blood T cell repertoires in COVID-19. Produced via immunoSEQ multiplex PCR; TCRdb's table is partial and in-frame only. The table includes roughly 140,000 clones, more than 80% detected once. Sequenced: peripheral blood. These receptors all come from a woman in her thirties or forties with acute or convalescent COVID-19. CDR3s include the opening cysteine and the closing phenylalanine or tryptophan. The order of the fields is clone size, D gene, J gene, V gene, CDR3 protein, CDR3 DNA. A D gene is named only where the DNA matches it firmly. Size is stated for part of the rows, as once, few or many counts, or as a class when the clone is expanded.

. | . | TRBJ1-1 | TRBV6-5 | CASGRDSSFF | TGTGCCAGCGGGCGGGATTCGTCTTTCTTT
. | TRBD2 | TRBJ2-2 | TRBV5-1 | CASSFSSGRGTGELFF | TGCGCCAGCAGCTTTTCTAGCGGGAGAGGCACCGGGGAGCTGTTTTTT
. | . | TRBJ2-3 | TRBV10-1 | CASSESNRESTQYF | TGCGCCAGCAGTGAGTCGAACCGGGAATCTACGCAGTATTTT
. | . | TRBJ2-3 | TRBV25-1 | CASSDLALYF | TGTGCCAGCAGTGATCTTGCACTGTATTTT
. | . | TRBJ1-2 | TRBV24-1 | CATNGGYGYTF | TGTGCCACCAATGGCGGGTATGGCTACACCTTC
once | TRBD2 | TRBJ2-1 | TRBV4-1 | CASSQEGGLAAYNEQFF | TGCGCCAGCAGCCAAGAAGGGGGACTAGCGGCTTACAATGAGCAGTTCTTC
. | . | TRBJ1-1 | TRBV19 | CASSAADRNTEAFF | TGTGCCAGTAGTGCCGCGGACAGAAACACTGAAGCTTTCTTT
. | . | TRBJ2-3 | TRBV7-3 | CASSPRRDTDTQYF | TGTGCCAGCAGCCCAAGGAGGGATACAGATACGCAGTATTTT
. | TRBD2 | TRBJ2-7 | TRBV5-8 | CASSHRAGGPTYEQYF | TGTGCCAGCAGTCATCGAGCGGGAGGCCCAACCTACGAGCAGTACTTC
few | TRBD2 | TRBJ2-3 | TRBV7-3 | CASSSGLAGRTDTQYF | TGTGCCAGCAGCTCGGGACTAGCGGGGAGAACAGATACGCAGTATTTT
. | . | TRBJ2-7 | TRBV27 | CASSSSGTTTYEQYF | TGTGCCAGCAGTTCATCCGGGACAACAACCTACGAGCAGTACTTC
. | TRBD1 | TRBJ1-5 | TRBV30 | CAAGQGAVMDGNQPQHF | TGTGCCGCTGGACAGGGGGCTGTAATGGATGGCAATCAGCCCCAGCATTTT
. | TRBD1 | TRBJ1-2 | TRBV6-4 | CASSDVPDRGGPYGYTF | TGTGCCAGCAGTGACGTCCCGGACAGGGGGGGTCCCTATGGCTACACCTTC
. | TRBD2 | TRBJ2-1 | TRBV6-2/TRBV6-3 | CASSYSGLAGFNEQFF | TGTGCCAGCAGTTACTCCGGACTAGCGGGGTTCAATGAGCAGTTCTTC
. | . | TRBJ2-5 | TRBV20-1 | CSVGGGETQYF | TGCAGTGTGGGGGGAGGAGAGACCCAGTACTTC
. | . | TRBJ2-2 | TRBV27 | CASSSSGWWEAGELFF | TGTGCCAGCAGTTCCTCCGGCTGGTGGGAGGCCGGGGAGCTGTTTTTT
. | TRBD2 | TRBJ2-1 | TRBV3-1/TRBV3-2 | CASSQAGLAGVWPGSRRRKQFF | TGTGCCAGCAGCCAAGCGGGACTAGCGGGAGTCTGGCCGGGTTCCCGACGGCGCAAGCAGTTCTTC
. | . | TRBJ2-7 | TRBV14 | CASSQDLSRIYEQYF | TGTGCCAGCAGCCAAGACTTAAGCAGGATCTACGAGCAGTACTTC
once | TRBD1 | TRBJ1-4 | TRBV2 | CASSVFRGQTTNEKLFF | TGTGCCAGCAGTGTTTTTAGGGGGCAAACAACTAATGAAAAACTGTTTTTT
once | TRBD1 | TRBJ2-5 | TRBV12-5 | CASGPPGTGLSAEETQYF | TGTGCTAGTGGCCCCCCCGGGACAGGGCTCTCAGCCGAAGAGACCCAGTACTTC
. | . | TRBJ1-1 | TRBV6-5 | CASSYSETALNTEAFF | TGTGCCAGCAGTTACTCTGAGACAGCTCTGAACACTGAAGCTTTCTTT
. | . | TRBJ2-2 | TRBV30 | CAWIEMGASGELFF | TGTGCCTGGATAGAGATGGGAGCCTCCGGGGAGCTGTTTTTT
. | . | TRBJ1-6 | TRBV7-8 | CASSPDSYYNSPLHF | TGTGCCAGCAGCCCCGACAGTTACTACAATTCACCCCTCCACTTT
few | . | TRBJ2-1 | TRBV30 | CAWSGRNEQFF | TGTGCCTGGAGTGGGCGGAATGAGCAGTTCTTC
. | . | TRBJ1-3 | TRBV20-1 | CSARDVDTIYF | TGCAGTGCTAGAGATGTAGACACCATATATTTT
. | . | TRBJ1-2 | TRBV9 | CASSVEGVQNSPTF | TGTGCCAGCAGCGTGGAGGGAGTTCAAAATTCACCCACCTTC
. | TRBD1 | TRBJ1-1 | TRBV19 | CASSTSWTGLMNTEAFF | TGTGCCAGTAGTACTTCATGGACAGGGCTCATGAACACTGAAGCTTTCTTT
. | . | TRBJ1-4 | TRBV6-5 | CASHRDFLVEKLFF | TGTGCCAGCCACCGGGACTTTCTCGTTGAAAAACTGTTTTTT
. | TRBD1 | TRBJ1-1 | TRBV27 | CASSPQGAPMGNTEAFF | TGTGCCAGCAGCCCACAGGGGGCGCCCATGGGGAACACTGAAGCTTTCTTT
. | . | TRBJ1-1 | TRBV2 | CASKSADLNTEAFF | TGTGCCAGCAAATCGGCAGACTTGAACACTGAAGCTTTCTTT
. | TRBD1 | TRBJ1-1 | TRBV28 | CASSLYNLPIGGQGLAEAFF | TGTGCCAGCAGTTTATATAATCTCCCCATAGGTGGACAGGGCCTAGCTGAAGCTTTCTTT
. | . | TRBJ1-3 | TRBV6-6 | CASSHDTSGNTIYF | TGTGCCAGCAGTCACGACACCTCTGGAAACACCATATATTTT
. | TRBD2 | TRBJ2-7 | TRBV11-2 | CASTETSGRALDF | TGTGCCAGCACCGAAACTAGCGGGAGGGCCTTGGACTTC
. | . | TRBJ1-1 | TRBV24-1 | CATSDRGLNTEAFF | TGTGCCACCAGTGACAGGGGTTTGAACACTGAAGCTTTCTTT
. | . | TRBJ2-2 | TRBV19 | CASSIRIYGELFF | TGTGCCAGTAGTATTCGTATCTACGGGGAGCTGTTTTTT
. | TRBD1 | TRBJ2-1 | TRBV11-3 | CASSLDPDRDARNEQFF | TGTGCCAGCAGCTTAGACCCCGACAGGGACGCACGAAATGAGCAGTTCTTC
. | TRBD1 | TRBJ2-2 | TRBV6-5 | CASLDRGRTGELFF | TGTGCCAGCCTTGACAGGGGCAGAACCGGGGAGCTGTTTTTT
. | TRBD2 | TRBJ2-1 | TRBV27 | CASKLAGAGMYEQFF | TGTGCCAGCAAGCTAGCGGGAGCCGGTATGTATGAGCAGTTCTTC
. | TRBD1 | TRBJ2-1 | TRBV28 | CASSLWDRGDNEQFF | TGTGCCAGCAGTTTATGGGACAGGGGGGACAATGAGCAGTTCTTC
. | TRBD1 | TRBJ1-3 | TRBV28 | CASTGQGAHGNTIYF | TGTGCCAGCACAGGACAGGGGGCACATGGAAACACCATATATTTT
. | . | TRBJ2-1 | TRBV15 | CATSRDPLVQGSYNEQFF | TGTGCCACCAGCAGAGATCCATTGGTACAGGGCTCCTACAATGAGCAGTTCTTC
. | . | TRBJ1-1 | TRBV7-6 | CASSLAPQGNTEAFF | TGTGCCAGCAGCTTAGCGCCACAGGGGAACACTGAAGCTTTCTTT
. | TRBD1 | TRBJ2-6 | TRBV30 | CAWTPQGSGANVLTF | TGTGCCTGGACTCCACAGGGGTCTGGGGCCAACGTCCTGACTTTC
. | . | TRBJ1-4 | TRBV28 | CASSGVLGPEGYEKLFF | TGTGCCAGCAGTGGGGTATTGGGCCCAGAGGGATATGAAAAACTGTTTTTT
. | TRBD1 | TRBJ1-1 | TRBV10-3 | CAISESPGGNTEAFF | TGTGCCATCAGTGAGTCCCCAGGGGGCAACACTGAAGCTTTCTTT
. | . | TRBJ2-3 | TRBV3-1/TRBV3-2 | CASSLGTVLSGTDTQYF | TGTGCCAGCAGCCTAGGGACTGTCCTTAGCGGCACAGATACGCAGTATTTT
. | . | TRBJ1-1 | TRBV11-1 | CASQNTEAFF | TGTGCCAGCCAGAACACTGAAGCTTTCTTT
. | TRBD1 | TRBJ2-7 | TRBV18 | CASSPGQTIYEQYF | TGTGCCAGCTCACCGGGACAGACTATCTACGAGCAGTACTTC
once | TRBD1 | TRBJ1-6 | TRBV5-8 | CASSAGQGDNSPLHF | TGTGCCAGCAGCGCGGGACAGGGGGATAATTCACCCCTCCACTTT
. | . | TRBJ2-5 | TRBV4-1 | CASSQRGEETQYF | TGCGCCAGCAGCCAAAGGGGCGAAGAGACCCAGTACTTC
. | TRBD2 | TRBJ2-3 | TRBV27 | CASSTRDYSGGATDTQYF | TGTGCCAGCAGTACAAGAGACTATAGCGGGGGGGCGACAGATACGCAGTATTTT
. | . | TRBJ1-5 | TRBV28 | CASHSGGQPQHF | TGTGCCAGCCATTCAGGAGGTCAGCCCCAGCATTTT
. | . | TRBJ2-7 | TRBV5-1 | CASSLARRGQQDPYEQYF | TGCGCCAGCAGCTTGGCCCGGAGGGGGCAACAAGACCCCTACGAGCAGTACTTC
. | . | TRBJ1-5 | TRBV3-1/TRBV3-2 | CASSQAKGGRRMSNQPQHF | TGTGCCAGCAGCCAAGCGAAAGGAGGACGGCGTATGAGCAATCAGCCCCAGCATTTT
. | TRBD2 | TRBJ2-7 | TRBV7-2 | CASSYAPGLAGYEQYF | TGTGCCAGCAGCTACGCACCGGGACTAGCGGGTTACGAGCAGTACTTC